This record covers a single TCR beta chain. Its cognate antigen is unknown. This entry is derived from a study of T-cell memory formation after mild COVID-19. General study findings and limits: Mainly CM and EM harbored the contracting CD4+ clones; mainly EMRA harbored the CD8+ ones. Some clones that responded turned up in pre-infection memory, which suggests that cross-reactive memory joined in.

TCRdb analysed the 5' RACE reads with MiXCR anew, one entry per CDR3 protein. Of approximately 350,000 distinct CDR3 sequences in the sample, 28% were seen once. Source material: PBMCs or a T cell subset sorted from them (not recorded which). The receptor's source is an adult woman who had mild COVID-19 (a few samples of this study predate the infection). Cell type and time point are not known.

CDR3 sequence: CAISERGPSSGNTIYF. The CDR3 DNA reads TGTGCCATCAGTGAGAGAGGGCCCAGCTCTGGAAACACCATATATTTT. The chain combines TRBV10-3 with TRBJ1-3; D not certain. The CDR3 totals 16 residues. Germline V gives CDR1 ENHRY, CDR2 SYGVKD. Between the trimmed V and J ends, which lost 2 bases and 0 bases, there was a span of 11 bases.